This TCR beta chain emerged from a study of cytomegalovirus exposure and HLA in healthy donors. About the study: Counted in an early data release were about 85 million unique TCRs from HLA-typed donors.

Though nominally healthy at sampling, donors likely had unrecorded immune exposures. A note on this clone: What it binds is unknown.

Use of 60 Vbeta and 13 Jbeta primers characterized the PCR. The method was immunoSEQ multiplex PCR; TCRdb's version includes in-frame clones alone and lacks a portion of them. The sample lists about 200,000 clones; less than 85% were seen once. Trimming pared 1 base from V and 5 bases from J, leaving 13 bases between. There are 15 residues in the CDR3. CDR1 is SGHRS and CDR2 is YFSETQ in the germline V gene. Study-level results: The classifier reportedly diagnosed cytomegalovirus status with high specificity and sensitivity.

The V gene is TRBV5-1, the J gene TRBJ2-1; TRBD2 is a possible D gene (5 bases). The origin of this receptor is a girl aged 2-10 years in good health and CMV-seronegative. Material for sequencing was PBMCs. CDR3 residues: CASSLREGINNEQFF. CDR3 DNA sequence: TGCGCCAGCAGCTTGCGGGAAGGGATAAACAATGAGCAGTTCTTC.